Listed here are 3 T cell receptor beta chains from one sample, sequenced in a study of T-cell memory formation after mild COVID-19. TCRdb re-analysed the 5' RACE reads in MiXCR, keeping a single row per CDR3 protein. Here the sample spans fewer than 350,000 distinct CDR3 sequences, roughly an eighth being singletons. Sequenced material: PBMCs or a T cell subset sorted from them (not recorded which). The receptors here all came from a man aged 18 to 35 who had mild COVID-19 (a few samples of this study predate the infection). Cell type and time point are not known.

This clonotype has a handful of counts. The chain employs TRBV27 and TRBJ2-3; 7 bases match TRBD2. Germline V gene sequence: CDR1 MNHEY, CDR2 SMNVEV (reference sequence). V lost 7 bases and J lost 2; bases outside the gene matches: 3. The CDR3 totals 13 residues. CDR3 in DNA: TGTGCCAGCACCCGGGGGGTCACAGATACGCAGTATTTT. This gives the protein CASTRGVTDTQYF.

The chain couples TRBV7-2 to TRBJ2-1; D is possibly TRBD2 (6 bases). The CDR3 spans 18 residues. Germline V gene data show CDR1 as SGHTA and CDR2 as FQGNSA. V lost 4 bases to trimming and J lost 2 bases, with 21 bases between them. CDR3 loop: CASSWRPLGRGTYNEQFF. Here the CDR3 DNA reads TGTGCCAGCAGCTGGCGACCCCTAGGTCGGGGGACCTACAATGAGCAGTTCTTC.

The chain uses TRBV9 and TRBJ1-1, with TRBD1 identical over 8 bases. The junction had 6 bases not matched to a gene; V was cut back by 2 bases and J by 0 bases. Germline V gene sequence: CDR1 SGDLS, CDR2 YYNGEE. This CDR3 is 16 amino acids long. CDR3 protein: CASSVDRESMNTEAFF. DNA for the CDR3: TGTGCCAGCAGCGTGGACAGGGAGAGTATGAACACTGAAGCTTTCTTT. Based on the CDR3 plus reference TRBV9 and TRBJ1-1, the full variable domain is DSGVTQTPKHLITATGQRVTLRCSPRSGDLSVYWYQQSLDQGLQFLIQYYNGEERAKGNILERFSAQQFPDLHSELNLSSLELGDSALYFCASSVDRESMNTEAFFGQGTRLTVV.